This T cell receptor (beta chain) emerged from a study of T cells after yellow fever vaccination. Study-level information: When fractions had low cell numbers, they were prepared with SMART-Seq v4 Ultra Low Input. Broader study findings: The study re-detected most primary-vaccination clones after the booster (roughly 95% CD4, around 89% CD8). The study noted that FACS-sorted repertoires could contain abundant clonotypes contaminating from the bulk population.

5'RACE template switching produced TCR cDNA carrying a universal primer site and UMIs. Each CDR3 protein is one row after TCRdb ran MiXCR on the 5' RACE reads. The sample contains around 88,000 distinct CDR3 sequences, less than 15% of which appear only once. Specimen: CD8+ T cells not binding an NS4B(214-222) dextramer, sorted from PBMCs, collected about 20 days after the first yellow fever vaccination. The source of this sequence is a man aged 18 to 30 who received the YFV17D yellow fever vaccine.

The CDR3 protein is CASSLYTSYGYTF. The CDR3 nucleotides read TGTGCCAGCAGCTTATACACCTCCTATGGCTACACCTTC. The chain recombines TRBV7-9 with TRBJ1-2; D unclear. V dropped 2 bases and J dropped 4 bases, with 8 bases sitting between them. The CDR3 has 13 residues. Germline-derived CDR1 and CDR2 are SEHNR and FQNEAQ (reference sequence). The full variable domain, its missing parts supplied by reference TRBV7-9 and TRBJ1-2, is DTGVSQNPRHKITKRGQNVTFRCDPISEHNRLYWYRQTLGQGPEFLTYFQNEAQLEKSRLLSDRFSAERPKGSFSTLEIQRTEQGDSAMYLCASSLYTSYGYTFGSGTRLTVV.